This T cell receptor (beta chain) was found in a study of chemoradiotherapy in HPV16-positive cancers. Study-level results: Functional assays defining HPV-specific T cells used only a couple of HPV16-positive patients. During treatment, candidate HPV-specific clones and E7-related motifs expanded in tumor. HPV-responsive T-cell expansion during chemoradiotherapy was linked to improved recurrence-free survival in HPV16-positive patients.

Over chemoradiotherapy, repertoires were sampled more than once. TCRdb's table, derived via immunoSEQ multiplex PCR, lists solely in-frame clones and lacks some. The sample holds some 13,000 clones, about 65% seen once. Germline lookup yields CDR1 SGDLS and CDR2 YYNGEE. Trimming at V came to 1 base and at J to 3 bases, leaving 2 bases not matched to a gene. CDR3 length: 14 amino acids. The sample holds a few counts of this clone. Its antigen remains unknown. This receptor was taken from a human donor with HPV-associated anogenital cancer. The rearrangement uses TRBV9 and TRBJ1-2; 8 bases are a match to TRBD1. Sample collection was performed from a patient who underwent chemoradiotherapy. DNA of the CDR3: TGTGCCAGCAGCGTACAGGGGGCAGACTATGGCTACACCTTC. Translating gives CASSVQGADYGYTF.